This entry lists 32 T cell receptor beta chains sequenced from one sample in a study of early T cells in non-severe SARS-CoV-2 infection. TCRdb redid the calling of the 5' RACE reads with MiXCR, one entry per CDR3 protein. The table shows about 80,000 distinct CDR3 sequences, with roughly 12% occurring only once. The specimen was whole blood. The receptors shown here come from an adult who was a healthcare worker with PCR-confirmed SARS-CoV-2 infection or an uninfected control (not recorded which).

This clonotype was observed at least ten times. CDR3 DNA sequence: TGCAGCGTTGACGGAGCGGGCGGTGGCCCAGATACGCAGTATTTT. Translating gives CSVDGAGGGPDTQYF. This sequence joins TRBV29-1 and TRBJ2-3; perhaps TRBD2 as D (6 bases). The germline V and J ends were trimmed by 3 bases and 4 bases, with 17 bases remaining between them. The CDR3 covers 15 residues. The V gene's germline CDR1 is SQVTM and CDR2 ANQGSEA.

This clonotype turned up a few times. The genes are TRBV29-1 and TRBJ1-2; D is ambiguous. CDR1 and CDR2 from the germline V gene are SQVTM and ANQGSEA. Deletions cut 1 base from V and 5 bases from J, with 8 bases between. The CDR3 spans 12 residues. The DNA of the CDR3 is TGCAGCGTTGAAGTACCTCCGTATGGCTACACCTTC. It specifies CSVEVPPYGYTF.

The rearrangement links TRBV28 to TRBJ2-2; D is perhaps TRBD1 (6 bases). Germline V gives CDR1 MDHEN, CDR2 SYDVKM. The V end lost 4 bases, the J end lost 7 bases, and 13 bases lay between the germline ends. The CDR3 extends over 14 amino acids. The CDR3 reads CASSSTGLIGELFF. The CDR3 nucleotides read TGTGCCAGCAGTTCTACAGGGCTCATCGGGGAGCTGTTTTTT.

In this sample, this clonotype turned up a few times. The V gene is TRBV29-1, the J gene TRBJ2-3; 8 bases agree with TRBD2. Per the germline V gene, CDR1 is SQVTM and CDR2 is ANQGSEA. V gave up 7 bases and J gave up 2 bases; unmatched junction bases: 5. This CDR3 has 13 amino acids. The CDR3 DNA reads as TGCAGCGACCGGGGGGGGAACACAGATACGCAGTATTTT. It translates to CSDRGGNTDTQYF.

This clonotype has only a few counts. The gene calls are TRBV6-4 and TRBJ2-7; D call uncertain. The CDR3 is made up of 16 amino acids. Germline V gene data show CDR1 as MRHNA and CDR2 as SNTAGT. V was cut by 2 bases and J by 1 base, with 15 bases left in between. This CDR3 is CASSDPRRAASYEQYF. CDR3 nucleotide sequence: TGTGCCAGCAGTGACCCGAGACGTGCGGCTTCCTACGAGCAGTACTTC.

This chain links TRBV28 with TRBJ2-7; D tentatively reads TRBD1 or TRBD2 (5 bases each). V lost 8 bases to trimming and J lost 2 bases, with 13 bases between them. CDR1 and CDR2 from the germline V gene are MDHEN and SYDVKM. The CDR3 is 13 amino acids. CDR3 nucleotides: TGTGCCAGCGGATCGACAGCGGCCTACGAGCAGTACTTC. It yields the protein CASGSTAAYEQYF.

This clonotype showed up just a few times. CDR3 in DNA: TGTGCCAGCAGTTCGACAGGGGAGGGCACTGAAGCTTTCTTT. It yields the protein CASSSTGEGTEAFF. This sequence joins TRBV28 and TRBJ1-1; 8 bases fit TRBD1. Trimming cost V 4 bases and J 4 bases; bases outside gene matches: 5. Germline CDR1 is MDHEN and CDR2 is SYDVKM. The CDR3 runs 14 residues.

V is TRBV2 and J is TRBJ2-3; no definite D call. The CDR3 sequence is 16 residues long. Per germline, CDR1 SNHLY and CDR2 FYNNEI. Trimming removed 1 base at V and 0 bases at J, with 11 bases between. The CDR3: CASSEEAASSTDTQYF. The CDR3 nucleotides read TGTGCCAGCAGTGAAGAAGCAGCCAGTAGCACAGATACGCAGTATTTT.

This clonotype was found many times. The rearrangement links TRBV9 to TRBJ2-1, with D hard to call. The CDR3 covers 15 residues. Trimming shortened V by 3 bases and J by 2 bases, and 12 bases separated the two germline ends. Germline lookup yields CDR1 SGDLS and CDR2 YYNGEE. CDR3 region: CASSAFSVTYNEQFF. The CDR3 DNA reads as TGTGCCAGCAGCGCGTTTAGTGTCACCTACAATGAGCAGTTCTTC.

This clonotype has a count of ten or more. The chain recombines TRBV19 with TRBJ1-5; D gene unclear. Germline V gene data show CDR1 as LNHDA and CDR2 as SQIVND (reference sequence). The CDR3 length is 12 residues. V lost 5 bases and J lost 5, with 7 bases in between. The CDR3 DNA reads TGTGCCAGTAGTGTTCGAGATCAGCCCCAGCATTTT. The encoded protein is CASSVRDQPQHF.

V usage is TRBV24-1 and J usage is TRBJ2-4; D not resolved. The CDR3 loop spans 14 amino acids. The V gene's germline CDR1 is KGHDR and CDR2 SFDVKD. This chain's CDR3 is CTRWEHLPLSIQYF. In DNA, the CDR3 is TGTACTCGATGGGAACACCTCCCTTTAAGCATTCAGTACTTC.

This clonotype was seen only a few times. The rearrangement uses TRBV18 and TRBJ2-5; 11 nucleotides align to TRBD2. Germline assignment: CDR1 KGHSH and CDR2 LQKENI. The CDR3 extends over 16 amino acids. Trimming cost V 4 bases and J 2 bases; bases outside gene matches: 6. In DNA, the CDR3 is TGTGCCAGCTCACTTCCGGGACTAGCGGATCAAGAGACCCAGTACTTC. This sequence encodes CASSLPGLADQETQYF.

There are many counts of this clonotype. V usage is TRBV27 and J usage is TRBJ2-3, with a possible D match to TRBD1 (6 bases). The length of the CDR3 is 16 residues. V was pared by 10 bases and J by 6 bases, with 26 bases between. Germline V gene lookup returns CDR1 MNHEY and CDR2 SMNVEV (reference sequence). The CDR3 protein is CATLPLAGTHRDTQYF. The CDR3 region has the DNA TGTGCCACCTTACCATTGGCAGGGACACATCGGGATACGCAGTATTTT.

CDR3 sequence (DNA): TGTGCCAGTAGTATGCTGAGACAGTACAATGGCTACACCTTC. Protein sequence: CASSMLRQYNGYTF. V is TRBV19 and J is TRBJ1-2; tentative D call: TRBD1 (5 bases). Germline CDR1 LNHDA, CDR2 SQIVND (reference sequence). This CDR3 is 14 amino acids long. Deletions cut 3 bases from V and 6 bases from J, with 14 bases between. Drawing the rest from reference TRBV19 and TRBJ1-2, the complete variable domain is DGGITQSPKYLFRKEGQNVTLSCEQNLNHDAMYWYRQDPGQGLRLIYYSQIVNDFQKGDIAEGYSVSREKKESFPLTVTSAQKNPTAFYLCASSMLRQYNGYTFGSGTRLTVV.

The J gene is TRBJ2-3, the V gene TRBV6-1; a weak D match, TRBD2 (5 bases). The CDR3 is 11 residues long. Germline V gene lookup returns CDR1 MNHNS and CDR2 SASEGT. The V gene lost 7 bases and the J gene lost 13 bases, with 15 bases spanning the gap. This CDR3 is CASTPGWDKYF. The CDR3 bases are TGTGCCAGCACCCCGGGGTGGGATAAGTATTTT.

This clonotype was observed at least ten times. The genes are TRBV6-5 and TRBJ1-6; 9 bases map to TRBD1. The CDR3 length is 14 residues. Germline V gives CDR1 MNHEY, CDR2 SVGAGI. V was clipped by 6 bases and J by 9 bases; unmatched bases: 6. This chain's CDR3 is CASSPRDRVSPLHF. CDR3 nucleotide sequence: TGTGCCAGCAGCCCGCGGGACAGGGTTTCACCCCTCCACTTT.

This clonotype was detected a few times. Germline is not matched at one junction end, which may reflect a read error. The chain carries TRBV24-1 and TRBJ2-7, with a possible D match to TRBD1 (6 bases). Germline-derived CDR1 and CDR2 are KGHDR and SFDVKD. The CDR3 sequence is 17 residues long. The CDR3 nucleotides are TGTGCCACCAGTGACTCCCGAGCAGGGGATTATTCCTTCGAGCAGTACTTC. Amino acid sequence: CATSDSRAGDYSFEQYF.

This chain uses TRBV7-3 with TRBJ2-1; D is perhaps TRBD2 (5 bases). CDR1 SGHTA and CDR2 FQGTGA come from the germline V gene. This CDR3 has 14 residues. V was clipped by 5 bases and J by 1 base, with 9 bases between them. DNA of the CDR3: TGTGCCAGCAGCCCGCCGGGGTCCTACAATGAGCAGTTCTTC. Translating it yields CASSPPGSYNEQFF.

This clonotype was counted between two and nine times. This chain links TRBV29-1 with TRBJ2-2; D remains ambiguous. This CDR3 comprises 13 residues. Germline V gene sequence: CDR1 SQVTM, CDR2 ANQGSEA. V dropped 4 bases and J dropped 0 bases, with 6 bases sitting between them. The CDR3 region is CSVARANTGELFF. DNA of the CDR3: TGCAGCGTTGCTCGGGCGAACACCGGGGAGCTGTTTTTT.

This clonotype was counted ten times or more. This rearrangement joins TRBV29-1 to TRBJ2-7; the match to TRBD2 covers 9 bases. CDR3 size: 14 residues. Trimming removed 3 bases from V and 3 bases from J; junction bases left unmatched: 6. Germline V CDR1 and CDR2: SQVTM, ANQGSEA. As DNA, the CDR3 is TGCAGCGTTGATGGGCTAGCGGGGATCTACGAGCAGTACTTC. Protein product: CSVDGLAGIYEQYF.

This clonotype was recorded at least ten times. This chain links TRBV7-8 with TRBJ2-5; 7 nucleotides line up with TRBD2. After removal of 3 bases from V and 4 bases from J, the junction contained 11 bases not matched to a gene. Germline-derived CDR1 and CDR2 are SGHVS and FQNEAQ. CDR3 length equals 16 residues. The CDR3: CASSFLAGAWGETQYF. The CDR3 nucleotides are TGTGCCAGCAGCTTCCTGGCGGGAGCGTGGGGAGAGACCCAGTACTTC.

This clonotype has at least ten counts. The chain is built from TRBV7-8 and TRBJ2-3; D call uncertain. V lost 5 bases and J lost 5, with 11 bases in between. Germline-derived CDR1 and CDR2 are SGHVS and FQNEAQ. The CDR3 has 13 amino acids. Here the CDR3 DNA reads TGTGCCAGCAGCCCTAGACCAGGAGATACGCAGTATTTT. Amino acid sequence: CASSPRPGDTQYF.

The chain has TRBV29-1 and TRBJ1-1, with D perhaps TRBD1 (5 bases). V was shortened by 7 bases and J by 4 bases, with 19 bases between the two germline ends. Germline V lookup: CDR1 SQVTM, CDR2 ANQGSEA. The CDR3 contains 14 residues. The CDR3, as DNA: TGCAGCGCCTACGGGACGATGACGAGCACTGAAGCTTTCTTT. Protein: CSAYGTMTSTEAFF.

V gene TRBV14 combines with J gene TRBJ2-7; D unresolved. This CDR3 has 13 amino acids. Germline V CDR1 and CDR2: SGHDN, FVKESK. Trimming pared 1 base from V and 5 bases from J, leaving 9 bases between. This CDR3 reads CASSQVGVNEQYF. CDR3 bases: TGTGCCAGCAGCCAAGTAGGAGTGAACGAGCAGTACTTC.

This clonotype was counted only a few times. The V gene is TRBV18, the J gene TRBJ2-5; D uncertain. The CDR3 is 15 residues long. The germline gives CDR1 KGHSH, CDR2 LQKENI. V was shortened by 1 base and J by 6 bases, with 15 bases between the two germline ends. The CDR3 sequence: CASSPQGYLRKTQYF. As DNA, the CDR3 is TGTGCCAGCTCACCACAGGGATACTTACGAAAGACCCAGTACTTC.

This chain uses TRBV4-1 with TRBJ2-3, with D unclear. Deletions cut 0 bases from V and 0 bases from J, with 10 bases between. Germline CDR1 and CDR2: MGHRA and YSYEKL. This CDR3 is 16 amino acids long. The CDR3 region is CASSQEYSTSTDTQYF. The CDR3 DNA reads TGCGCCAGCAGCCAAGAATATAGTACTAGCACAGATACGCAGTATTTT.

This clonotype was observed at least ten times. V is TRBV6-1 and J is TRBJ2-1, with a tentative D call TRBD2 (6 bases). Germline-derived CDR1 and CDR2 are MNHNS and SASEGT. The germline V and J ends were trimmed by 3 bases and 10 bases, with 13 bases remaining between them. The CDR3 has 13 amino acids. The chain's CDR3 is CASSDAGFTEQFF. CDR3 DNA: TGTGCCAGCAGTGACGCGGGGTTTACGGAGCAGTTCTTC.

This clonotype was counted many times. The chain joins TRBV28 to TRBJ1-1; 8 bases line up with TRBD1. The V and J ends lost 6 bases and 3 bases, in that order; junction bases with no gene match: 9. The germline gives CDR1 MDHEN, CDR2 SYDVKM. This CDR3 region has 15 residues. CDR3 loop: CASSRGQGGYTEAFF. The CDR3 coding sequence is TGTGCCAGCAGCCGCGGACAGGGAGGGTACACTGAAGCTTTCTTT.

This chain joins TRBV29-1 and TRBJ1-1, with D perhaps TRBD1 (5 bases). CDR3 length equals 12 residues. V shed 4 bases and J shed 3 bases, with 9 bases lying between them. Looked up from germline, CDR1 is SQVTM and CDR2 is ANQGSEA. The CDR3 protein is CSVGGGYTEAFF. CDR3 DNA: TGCAGCGTTGGGGGGGGTTACACTGAAGCTTTCTTT.

CDR3 protein: CAWTPLGTLTGELFF. In DNA, the CDR3 is TGTGCCTGGACCCCCTTGGGGACTTTAACCGGGGAGCTGTTTTTT. The rearrangement joins TRBV30 to TRBJ2-2, with a weak D call TRBD2 (6 bases). The CDR3 contains 15 residues. The ends were cut back, 4 bases at V and 5 bases at J, with 17 bases in the middle. CDR1 and CDR2 (germline): GTSNPN, SVGIG (reference sequence).

CDR3 loop: CASSFSEGFQGADTQYF. CDR3 sequence (DNA): TGTGCCAGCAGCTTTTCAGAGGGTTTCCAGGGGGCAGATACGCAGTATTTT. The rearrangement joins TRBV9 to TRBJ2-3, with 7 bases aligning to TRBD1. Looked up from germline, CDR1 is SGDLS and CDR2 is YYNGEE. The ends lost 4 bases at V and 4 bases at J; junction bases unmatched: 15. The CDR3 consists of 17 residues.

This sequence joins TRBV28 and TRBJ2-7; the match to TRBD1 covers 9 bases. CDR3 size: 15 residues. The germline V gene has CDR1 MDHEN and CDR2 SYDVKM. The J segment lost 4 bases and the V segment lost 1 base, leaving 5 bases of the junction unmatched. CDR3 coding DNA: TGTGCCAGCAGTTTATCTACAGGGGGCCCTTACGAGCAGTACTTC. Its protein product is CASSLSTGGPYEQYF.